This T cell receptor beta chain was recorded in a study of T cell clonotyping in hematopoietic cell transplantation. Details on this clone: Antigen: not known.

Overall study results and limits: No sorting was done, leaving CD4 and CD8 contributions mixed.

Here immunoSEQ multiplex PCR was the method, and the copy in TCRdb shows in-frame clones only, minus some. This table holds roughly 30,000 clones, 80% to 95% found once. V was shortened by 7 bases and J by 1 base, with 13 bases between the two germline ends. CDR3 length: 14 amino acids. Germline CDR1 and CDR2: SNHLY and FYNNEI. Samples: about 28 days before transplant, then days 30, 100 and 180 after. The source is a female patient aged 45 to 65 who had an allogeneic stem cell transplant from a related donor, so the T cells may come from the graft donor. Some clones in this sample may be carry-over from other donors' samples. J is TRBJ1-1 and V is TRBV2; weak D call: TRBD1 (6 bases). Sample: PBMCs, taken 100 days after allogeneic stem cell transplant. CDR3 sequence: CASIPDRSNTEAFF. As DNA, the CDR3 is TGTGCCAGCATCCCGGACAGATCGAACACTGAAGCTTTCTTT.